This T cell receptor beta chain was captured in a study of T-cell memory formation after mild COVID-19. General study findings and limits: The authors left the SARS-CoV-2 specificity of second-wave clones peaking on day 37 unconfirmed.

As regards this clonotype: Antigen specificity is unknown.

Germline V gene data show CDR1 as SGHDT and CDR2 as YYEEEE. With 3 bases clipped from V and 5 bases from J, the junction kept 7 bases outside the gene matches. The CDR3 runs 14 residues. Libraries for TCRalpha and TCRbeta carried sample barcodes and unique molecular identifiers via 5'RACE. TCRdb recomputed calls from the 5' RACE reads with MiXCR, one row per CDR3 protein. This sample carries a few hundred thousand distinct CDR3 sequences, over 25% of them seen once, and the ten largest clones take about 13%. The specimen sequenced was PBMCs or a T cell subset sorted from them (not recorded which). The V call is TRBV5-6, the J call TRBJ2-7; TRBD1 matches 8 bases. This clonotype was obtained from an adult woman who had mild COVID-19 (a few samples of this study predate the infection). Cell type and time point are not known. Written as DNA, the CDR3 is TGTGCCAGCAGCTGGGGACAGGACCGCGACGAGCAGTACTTC. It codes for CASSWGQDRDEQYF.